The T cell receptor (beta chain) described here comes from a study of lymphopenia after photon versus proton radiotherapy. The table came from immunoSEQ multiplex PCR; TCRdb's copy has only in-frame clones and leaves some out. The data hold around 18,000 clones, with more than 65% observed a single time. Broader study findings: After lymphocyte nadir, photon-treated repertoires showed oligoclonal expansion, especially CD8+ Temra. Photon-treated patients lost naive T cells and TCR diversity; proton-treated stayed stable. Only patients who died were analyzed for survival; proton advantage is unproven.

A word on this clone: Its specificity is not known.

CDR1 and CDR2 from the germline V gene are LNHDA and SQIVND (reference sequence). CDR3 size: 17 residues. Trimming took 6 bases from V and 2 from J, leaving 17 bases between them. The sequencing used peripheral blood, collected from a patient treated with proton-based radiotherapy. J is TRBJ2-6 and V is TRBV19; possible D gene TRBD1, 5 bases. This receptor was taken from a man in his 70s with pancreatic cancer. This chain's CDR3 is CASRFLTDSPGANVLTF. CDR3 bases: TGTGCCAGTAGGTTCCTGACAGATTCACCTGGGGCCAACGTCCTGACTTTC.